This record concerns one TCR beta chain sequence. No antigen is known for it. This sample is part of a study of blood T cells in healthy people across ages. Germline V gives CDR1 MNHEY, CDR2 SVGAGI. V lost 8 bases and J 0 bases, leaving 14 bases between the germline ends. CDR3 length: 15 residues. A sample-barcoded 5' primer and a J-beta primer mix were used in a second PCR of about 7 to 11 cycles. Via MiXCR, TCRdb re-called the 5' RACE reads, giving one row per CDR3 protein. The repertoire includes approximately 1,000,000 distinct CDR3 sequences, roughly 45% of them detected once, and 18% sits in the top ten. The study's findings and limits: Naive CD4+ cell counts and diversity both ran higher in long-lived than in aged donors.

The TCR was taken from a woman between 55 and 75 years old in good health. The chain couples TRBV6-5 to TRBJ2-1; D is unresolved. The material sequenced was blood. The CDR3 protein is CASAPGVISYNEQFF. DNA for the CDR3: TGTGCCAGCGCCCCGGGCGTGATCTCCTACAATGAGCAGTTCTTC.